A single T cell receptor (beta chain) is shown here with its context. Trimming took off 4 bases at V and 3 bases at J, with 10 bases between the two ends. Per the germline V gene, CDR1 is MDHEN and CDR2 is SYDVKM. The CDR3 has 14 amino acids. The method was immunoSEQ multiplex PCR; TCRdb's version includes in-frame clones alone and lacks a portion of them. There are under 200,000 clones in the sample; around 89% occur only once, and roughly 0.77% lies in the top ten. These data come from a study of blood T cell repertoires in COVID-19. Material: PBMCs or T cells enriched from blood (not recorded which). This TCR was sampled from a young woman who had recovered from COVID-19. The gene calls are TRBV28 and TRBJ1-5, with a possible D match to TRBD1 (6 bases). CDR3 residues: CASSSGQINQPQHF. In DNA form, the CDR3 reads TGTGCCAGCAGTTCTGGACAGATCAATCAGCCCCAGCATTTT.